These 16 T cell receptor beta chains came from one sample sequenced in a study of blood T cells in healthy people across ages (dated by TCRdb to the mid-2010s). Libraries were constructed by 5' RACE. TCRdb names Illumina HiSeq 2500 as the instrument used. The second PCR ran for roughly 7 to 12 cycles and used a J-beta primer mix along with a sample-barcoded 5' primer. Clones were called with MiXCR by TCRdb after fastp trimmed the public reads at Q25, and only in-frame beta chains were retained. Identical CDR3 protein sequences are pooled into one entry, listed with their most common genes and DNA. This sample comprises 1.5 million or so distinct CDR3 sequences, 35% to 45% of them detected only once. The ten largest account for around 4% of the sample. Sequenced material: blood. These receptors came from a woman aged 18-29 years in good health.

There are a few counts of this clonotype. The V call is TRBV10-3, the J call TRBJ2-7, with D tentatively TRBD2 (6 bases). The J call may be faulty, since TRBJ2-5 better matches the DNA end. This CDR3 spans 14 amino acids. Germline loops: CDR1 ENHRY, CDR2 SYGVKD. CDR3: CAIRDSLREETQYF. CDR3 coding DNA: TGTGCCATAAGAGACAGCCTTCGGGAGGAGACCCAGTACTTC.

This clonotype was picked up a small number of times. This rearrangement joins TRBV20-1 to TRBJ2-7, with D perhaps TRBD1 or TRBD2 (5 bases each). Trimming pared 3 bases from V and 7 bases from J, leaving 19 bases between. Germline V CDR1 and CDR2: DFQATT, SNEGSKA (reference sequence). This CDR3 comprises 14 residues. The CDR3 loop is CSASRGVNYNEQYF. CDR3 nucleotide sequence: TGCAGTGCTAGTCGAGGGGTCAACTACAATGAGCAGTACTTC.

This chain joins TRBV19 and TRBJ2-1; D remains ambiguous. The V gene lost 6 bases and the J gene lost 11 bases, with 14 bases spanning the gap. The CDR3 sequence is 12 residues long. Germline V gene sequence: CDR1 LNHDA, CDR2 SQIVND (reference sequence). The CDR3 sequence is CASRGDGNKQFF. In nucleotides, the CDR3 is TGTGCCAGTAGGGGTGACGGAAATAAGCAGTTCTTC. The complete variable domain, with remaining parts taken from reference TRBV19 and TRBJ2-1, reads DGGITQSPKYLFRKEGQNVTLSCEQNLNHDAMYWYRQDPGQGLRLIYYSQIVNDFQKGDIAEGYSVSREKKESFPLTVTSAQKNPTAFYLCASRGDGNKQFFGPGTRLTVL.

This clonotype was counted a single time. This chain joins TRBV12-3 or TRBV12-4 and TRBJ2-1, with 8 bases aligning to TRBD2. V dropped 5 bases and J dropped 9; count of bases not matched to a gene: 6. The CDR3 runs 13 residues. CDR3 amino acids: CASSTTSAAEQFF. CDR3 in DNA: TGTGCCAGCAGTACGACTAGCGCTGCTGAGCAGTTCTTC.

The chain employs TRBV7-8 and TRBJ2-3; D possibly corresponds to TRBD1 (6 bases). This CDR3 has 16 amino acids. CDR1 and CDR2 from the germline V gene are SGHVS and FQNEAQ. The V gene lost 2 bases and the J gene lost 4 bases, with 16 bases spanning the gap. The CDR3 sequence is CASSLRKGRGPDTQYF. The CDR3 DNA reads TGTGCCAGCAGCTTAAGGAAGGGCAGGGGCCCAGATACGCAGTATTTT.

This clonotype was observed a handful of times. The chain joins TRBV25-1 to TRBJ2-1; a weak D match, TRBD2 (5 bases). The V end lost 3 bases, the J end lost 0 bases, and 9 bases lay between the germline ends. The germline V gene has CDR1 MGHDK and CDR2 SYGVNS. This CDR3 region has 15 residues. The CDR3 nucleotides are TGTGCCAGCAGTGAGAGGGTACACTCCTACAATGAGCAGTTCTTC. Protein sequence: CASSERVHSYNEQFF.

This clonotype was seen once. The gene calls are TRBV6-5 and TRBJ2-1; 8 nucleotides line up with TRBD1. The DNA end is a closer match to TRBJ2-7, so the J assignment may be wrong. The CDR3 covers 15 residues. Germline CDR1 is MNHEY and CDR2 is SVGAGI. The CDR3 sequence: CASRLQGVTYNEQYF. CDR3 DNA: TGTGCCAGCAGGCTACAGGGGGTTACCTACAATGAGCAGTACTTC.

The count of this clonotype is one. The V call is TRBV7-2, the J call TRBJ2-1, with 11 nucleotides matching TRBD2. Unmatched junction bases numbered 11, after V lost 7 bases and J lost 6 bases. The CDR3 is 16 residues long. Germline assignment: CDR1 SGHTA and CDR2 FQGNSA. CDR3 bases: TGTGCCAGCAACCCCTATAGCGGGAGGGCGAGCAATGAGCAGTTCTTC. As protein: CASNPYSGRASNEQFF. Filled out from reference TRBV7-2 and TRBJ2-1, the complete variable domain reads GAGVSQSPSNKVTEKGKDVELRCDPISGHTALYWYRQSLGQGLEFLIYFQGNSAPDKSGLPSDRFSAERTGGSVSTLTIQRTQQEDSAVYLCASNPYSGRASNEQFFGPGTRLTVL.

As concerns this clonotype: Mismatch with germline at one junction end may stem from a read error. This chain joins TRBV7-7 and TRBJ2-3; TRBD2 agrees at 9 bases. Germline CDR1 and CDR2: SSHAT and FNYEAQ (reference sequence). The CDR3 is made up of 16 amino acids. In DNA, the CDR3 is TGTGCTAGCAGCCCCGGGACTAGCTATATGACAGATACGCAGTATTTT. Translation gives CASSPGTSYMTDTQYF. Supplemented by reference TRBV7-7 and TRBJ2-3, the full variable domain reads GAGVSQSPRYKVTKRGQDVTLRCDPISSHATLYWYQQALGQGPEFLTYFNYEAQPDKSGLPSDRFSAERPEGSISTLTIQRTEQRDSAMYRCASSPGTSYMTDTQYFGPGTRLTVL.

The chain uses TRBV12-3 or TRBV12-4 and TRBJ2-7, with D possibly TRBD1 on 5 matching bases. This CDR3 comprises 15 residues. V was trimmed by 3 bases and J by 3 bases, leaving 15 bases between them. The CDR3 here is CASSFSGIGHYEQYF. As DNA, the CDR3 is TGTGCCAGCAGTTTTTCAGGGATCGGGCACTACGAGCAGTACTTC.

This clonotype was found a few times. The chain carries TRBV24-1 and TRBJ1-1; a possible D gene is TRBD1 (5 bases). With 4 bases removed from V and 3 bases from J, the gap between germline ends came to 5 bases. The CDR3 totals 12 residues. Germline-derived CDR1 and CDR2 are KGHDR and SFDVKD. CDR3: CATSDRDTEAFF. The CDR3 coding sequence is TGTGCCACCAGTGACAGGGACACTGAAGCTTTCTTT.

V and J are TRBV4-2 and TRBJ2-3; D call uncertain. Germline lookup yields CDR1 LGHNA and CDR2 YNFKEQ. The CDR3 runs 16 residues. The germline V and J ends were trimmed by 0 bases and 1 base, with 11 bases remaining between them. The CDR3 sequence is CASSQDGNAGTDTQYF. CDR3 bases: TGTGCCAGCAGCCAAGATGGGAACGCTGGCACAGATACGCAGTATTTT.

V is TRBV28 and J is TRBJ2-7; TRBD2 matches 10 bases. CDR1 and CDR2 from the germline V gene are MDHEN and SYDVKM. This CDR3 spans 17 amino acids. With 1 base clipped from V and 1 base from J, the junction kept 7 bases outside the gene matches. CDR3 nucleotide sequence: TGTGCCAGCAGTTTATTCGGGACTAGCGAACTTTCCTACGAGCAGTACTTC. It is translated as CASSLFGTSELSYEQYF.

The rearrangement joins TRBV7-3 to TRBJ1-2; D is possibly TRBD1 (5 bases). V was clipped by 5 bases and J by 3 bases, with 22 bases between them. The CDR3 loop spans 17 amino acids. Per the germline V gene, CDR1 is SGHTA and CDR2 is FQGTGA. The DNA for the CDR3 is TGTGCCAGCAGCAAAGGTCCCGGCGGGGGGAGGGACTATGGCTACACCTTC. It yields the protein CASSKGPGGGRDYGYTF.

The rearrangement links TRBV10-3 to TRBJ1-4; D might be TRBD1 (6 bases). The CDR3 is made up of 16 amino acids. Germline CDR1 and CDR2: ENHRY and SYGVKD. V lost 1 base, J lost 5 bases, and 14 bases lay in between. Written as DNA, the CDR3 is TGTGCCATCAGTGAGTTCCAGCGGAGGGGGAATGAAAAACTGTTTTTT. This codes for CAISEFQRRGNEKLFF.

This clonotype was seen only a few times. The chain recombines TRBV10-3 with TRBJ2-1, with D perhaps matching TRBD2 (6 bases). The V end lost 8 bases, the J end lost 5 bases, and 13 bases lay between the germline ends. The CDR3 runs 13 residues. The germline gives CDR1 ENHRY, CDR2 SYGVKD. CDR3 sequence reads: CAIGGISNNEQFF. The CDR3, as DNA: TGTGCCATCGGGGGGATATCCAACAATGAGCAGTTCTTC.